The subject of this entry is one TCR beta chain. This CDR3 region has 17 residues. Germline V CDR1 and CDR2: SGHNT, YYREEE (reference sequence). With 4 bases clipped from V and 3 bases from J, the junction kept 4 bases outside the gene matches. This record comes from a study of cytomegalovirus exposure and HLA in healthy donors. A multiplex PCR was run with 60 Vbeta primers and 13 Jbeta primers. Profiled with immunoSEQ multiplex PCR; TCRdb holds only in-frame clones, not every one. The sample holds around 67,000 clones, less than 70% seen once. Sequenced sample: PBMCs. The V call is TRBV5-4, the J call TRBJ2-2; 15 nucleotides line up with TRBD2. The TCR originated in a woman aged 50 to 60 in good health and CMV-seronegative. The CDR3 sequence: CASSGGLAGGYTGELFF. DNA for the CDR3: TGTGCCAGCAGCGGAGGACTAGCGGGAGGGTACACCGGGGAGCTGTTTTTT.